This T cell receptor beta chain comes out of a study of cytomegalovirus exposure and HLA in healthy donors (dated by TCRdb to 2016 to 2017). About the investigation overall: An earlier analysis of roughly 630 of the donors reported about 290 Gb of sequence data and some 120 million unique TCR beta sequences from 190 million or so T cells. The number of donors typed differed by locus, with roughly 629-640 for A, B, C, DRB1 and DQB1, 522 for DQA1, 600 to 610 for DPA1, and over 400 for DPB1. Because of strong linkage in the cohort, five DR-DQ haplotypes were treated as single units for association and clustering. Using immunosequencing, the study profiled T cell repertoires from fewer than 700 subjects and related those repertoires to cytomegalovirus serostatus. The genetic ancestry cluster associated with self-reported Caucasian donors included 81% of the approximately 400 genotyped donors. On average, roughly 250,000 unique TCR beta nucleotide sequences were sequenced per donor among some 430 genotyped donors of the cohort, with roughly 18% of those sequences being non-productive. An early release covering around 630 HLA-typed donors comprised about 300 gigabases of sequencing data and around 80 million unique TCR sequences. In addition to the first cohort of 666 subjects, a separate validation cohort of approximately 120 different subjects was used. HLA typing covered class I and class II loci at four-digit resolution. Donor age, sex, ethnicity and CMV serostatus were compiled together with the repertoire data. In a later genetic analysis, genome-wide SNP genotypes for about three fifths of the roughly 670 donors were used, and that subset was treated as a discovery cohort. A later analysis re-analyzed previously published TCR beta repertoires from 666 donors and added high-resolution HLA genotyping to study TCR occurrence patterns. To predict cytomegalovirus infection status, the study combined high-throughput TCR immunosequencing, statistical association of individual TCRs with disease status, and machine learning. The study aimed to test whether cataloging public T cell receptors could reveal signatures of past pathogen exposure. An earlier analysis of 587 of the donors used high-throughput TCR beta sequencing to judge whether each TCR beta V gene segment behaved as functional or pseudogenic. Rather than using new phenotypic data, the later analysis identified candidate immune exposures from TCR beta sequences and from how often those sequences occurred across donors. Every repertoire in the discovery cohort had been generated on one and the same sequencing platform.

The cohort was made up of roughly 670 healthy bone marrow donors. All cohort members were sampled while nominally healthy, although unrecorded immune exposures were likely present. The donor tested CMV seropositive and was one of the 289 seropositive cohort members. Every donor gave a peripheral blood sample, and the peripheral blood mononuclear cells from that sample were used for TCR beta sequencing. Genomic DNA extraction from the blood cell samples was performed with the Qiagen DNeasy Blood Extraction Kit. The protocol used for the library was the immunoSEQ multiplex PCR assay. The multiplex PCR relied on a mix of 60 forward primers for TCR Vbeta segments and 13 reverse primers for TCR Jbeta segments. Amplification of the CDR3 region of rearranged TCR beta genes was performed with a multiplex PCR assay on genomic DNA. Amplified TCR beta libraries were sequenced as 87-base-pair reads on the Illumina HiSeq System. Per the original workflow: A later analysis counted some 74 million unique TCR beta chains across the 700 or so repertoires, and some 11 million of these chains were shared by at least two donors. Raw reads were error-corrected and collapsed into unique sequences by a nearest-neighbor algorithm in which closely related sequences were merged to remove PCR and sequencing errors. V, D and J gene segments were assigned by aligning CDR3 sequences to IMGT reference sequences. For a sequence to be retained, at least a six-nucleotide match to both a V gene segment and a J gene segment was required. Rearrangements were called productive when the CDR3 lacked stop codons and stayed in frame with V and J; all others were non-productive. CDR3 was defined by IMGT convention, running from the second conserved V-encoded cysteine to the conserved J-encoded phenylalanine. The earlier analysis of some 600 of the donors excluded sequences that lacked an unambiguous match to a single V gene segment. In an earlier analysis of roughly 600 of the donors, a V segment was called functional when productive rearrangements were above 56.7%, and segregating when the standard deviation between donors exceeded 5%. A statistical classification framework was built to diagnose cytomegalovirus status from the catalog of TCR beta chain sequences. V and J gene assignment, in a later analysis, came from comparing TCR nucleotide sequences with IMGT/GENE-DB human TR gene sequences. Using the TCRdist pipeline, a later analysis assigned CDR3 sequences along with most-parsimonious VDJ recombination scenarios. In a later analysis, each TCR beta chain was defined by its CDR3 amino acid sequence together with its V-gene family, and reads lacking a unique V-gene family were excluded. To address suspected cross-contamination and a sequencing artifact, a later analysis removed 450 to 700 highly shared, low-generation-probability nucleotide sequences. In a later analysis, a clonal expansion index was calculated for each public chain from normalized within-repertoire ranks of inferred template counts. A later analysis computed generation probabilities with a VDJ recombination model fitted to out-of-frame rearrangements, and checked the results against IGoR. A later analysis scored TCR-TCR, TCR-HLA and TCR-CMV co-occurrence with hypergeometric tests, applying a repertoire-size bias correction to TCR pairs. False discovery rates were estimated in a later analysis by permuting HLA or CMV assignments 20 times. In a later analysis, co-occurring TCRs were grouped with DBSCAN, and TCRdist sequence similarity was added when clustering was performed within HLA-allele-positive subsets. Repertoires with fewer than 30,000 or more than 120,000 public chains, plus five repertoires with anomalous nucleotide sharing, were excluded from co-occurrence clustering. This is the immuneACCESS table as TCRdb keeps it, with only in-frame sequences that have V and J called. A part of the clones is gone; compared with another copy, unresolved V genes explain less than half, and the rest is unexplained. The V and J calls and the clone size are those of that table, but D and trimming were determined from the DNA. The sample profile shows about 140,000 clones; 82% of them were found once. 8.1% of the sample belongs to the ten largest clones.

From a lookup of the germline V gene (reference sequence), CDR1 and CDR2 are LNHNV and YYDKDF. The CDR3 covers 18 residues, taking in both the cysteine and the phenylalanine. The entry retains the CDR3 DNA only, 54 bases that are in frame from base 1. V is cut back by 0 bases and J by 1 base, with 9 bases in the junction unmatched. General study outcomes and caveats: V-gene and J-gene trimming of TCR beta chains was associated with a missense DCLRE1C variant in a later genetic analysis, and the association was replicated in an independent cohort. In the study, 150 to 200 TCR beta chains were listed as associated with cytomegalovirus. The presence/absence analyses assumed that sequencing depth was roughly uniform across donors, and that assumption may not be true. Compared with the roughly 720-donor mean, donors in an Asian-associated ancestry cluster had fewer N-insertions in productive TCRs, according to a later genetic analysis. When HLA alleles, especially DR and DQ, strongly co-occurred, TCR associations were difficult to assign to individual alleles. Most CMV-associated TCR beta chains appeared to be HLA-restricted in a later analysis, and the HLA associations seemed to be driven largely by CMV exposure. In vitro tests confirmed that a few of the cytomegalovirus-associated TCR beta chains recognize cytomegalovirus antigens. A further reported finding was that TCR beta sequences accurately predicted the HLA-A and HLA-B alleles for most subjects in the first cohort. Compared with equally common non-associated chains, HLA-associated TCR beta chains in a later analysis were more clonally expanded and had lower generation probabilities. Only TCR beta chains were sequenced in this cohort, and the absence of alpha or paired-chain data limited detectable features. Because HLA typing was missing for some donors at each locus, association tests included only the typed subset. The classifier was reported to diagnose cytomegalovirus status with high specificity and sensitivity in both the original cohort and the validation cohort. In an earlier analysis of around 600 of the donors, most TCR beta V segments were observed in productive rearrangements about 87% or about 30% of the time, broadly matching IMGT annotations. Some IMGT-functional V segments, including TRBV6-2 and TRBV6-3, could not be told apart with the 87-base-pair reads, so those segments were excluded. Most TCR sequences were seen in very few donors, while some public TCRs were found in many individuals. For the cohort, immune exposure information was limited to CMV serostatus. The earlier analysis of approximately 540 of the donors excluded 15 to 20 rarely observed V segments, including chromosome 9 orphons, because counts were too low. The sequencing pipeline was judged likely to have produced a cluster of highly shared sequence variants as a technical artifact. The authors suggested that the approach could potentially be extended to other disease states and immunological phenotypes. A later analysis reported that several top co-occurrence clusters appeared linked to parvovirus B19, influenza, CMV and Epstein-Barr virus. Linkage disequilibrium might explain the correlated functional status among segregating V segments, but an unknown experimental factor could not be ruled out. At a false discovery rate of 0.05, a later analysis linked about 16,000 TCR beta sequences to specific HLA alleles. A later analysis found that TCR association rates varied across HLA loci, with DRB1 alleles showing the most associated TCRs and HLA-C alleles the fewest.

Remarks on this clone: It has no known antigen specificity. No base quality information exists; no much larger clone differs at one position.

The sequence links TRBV15 to TRBJ2-3; TRBD1 agrees with 8 junctional bases. This receptor was identified in a woman aged 45-60 years in good health and CMV-seropositive. The sample consisted of PBMCs. The DNA sequence is TGTGCCACCAGCAGAGATCTTGGGACAGGCTACGGCACAGATACGCAGTATTTT. This codes for CATSRDLGTGYGTDTQYF.